These 27 T cell receptor beta chains originate from one sample sequenced in a study of blood T cell repertoires in COVID-19. The protocol was immunoSEQ multiplex PCR, while the TCRdb copy is restricted to in-frame clones and leaves out a portion. This table holds 80,000 to 90,000 clones, about 86% found once. Sequencing was carried out using peripheral blood. The receptors come from a man older than 75 with active or convalescent COVID-19.

This clone has just a few counts. The chain has TRBV5-4 and TRBJ2-1; 10 bases line up with TRBD2. V lost 4 bases, J lost 8 bases, and 9 bases stayed unmatched. The CDR3 extends over 15 amino acids. The germline V gene encodes CDR1 SGHNT and CDR2 YYREEE (reference sequence). The DNA for the CDR3 is TGTGCCAGCAGCCCACCGGCTAGCGGGAGTTATGAGCAGTTCTTC. The encoded protein is CASSPPASGSYEQFF.

The rearrangement uses TRBV5-1 and TRBJ1-1; D not resolved. Germline lookup yields CDR1 SGHRS and CDR2 YFSETQ. The CDR3 is 14 amino acids. V was clipped by 1 base and J by 4 bases, with 11 bases between them. The CDR3 sequence is CASSLYELGTEAFF. Written as DNA, the CDR3 is TGCGCCAGCAGCTTGTACGAGCTAGGCACTGAAGCTTTCTTT.

The V call is TRBV3-1 (or the pseudogene TRBV3-2), the J call TRBJ2-1; weak D call: TRBD1 (6 bases). Germline CDR1 LGHDT, CDR2 YNNKEL (reference sequence). This CDR3 region has 15 residues. V lost 1 base and J 3 bases, leaving 10 bases between the germline ends. Here the CDR3 DNA reads TGTGCCAGCAGCCAAGGGCAGGGGAGCTACAATGAGCAGTTCTTC. It codes for CASSQGQGSYNEQFF.

CDR3 region: CASSLGLAGEDEQFF. The CDR3 DNA reads TGTGCCAGCAGCCTGGGACTAGCGGGAGAGGATGAGCAGTTCTTC. The J gene is TRBJ2-1, the V gene TRBV9, with 14 bases aligning to TRBD2. The CDR3 length is 15 residues. CDR1 and CDR2 (germline): SGDLS, YYNGEE. The junction had 5 bases not matched to a gene; V was cut back by 4 bases and J by 8 bases.

The genes are TRBV27 and TRBJ2-7; 7 bases are shared with TRBD1. The CDR3 has 15 amino acids. V trimming: 7 bases; J trimming: 0 bases; junction bases outside the gene matches: 9. Germline V gene lookup returns CDR1 MNHEY and CDR2 SMNVEV (reference sequence). The CDR3 reads CASKEFGTASYEQYF. CDR3 bases: TGTGCCAGCAAGGAGTTTGGGACAGCCTCCTACGAGCAGTACTTC.

Concerning this clone itself: The same CDR3 can be traced to other DNA sequences in this sample. CDR3 DNA: TGTGCCACCAGTGATCCTAGCACAGATACGCAGTATTTT. Amino acid sequence: CATSDPSTDTQYF. V and J are TRBV24-1 and TRBJ2-3; D unclear. CDR1 and CDR2 (germline): KGHDR, SFDVKD. The germline V and J ends were trimmed by 3 bases and 0 bases, with 3 bases remaining between them. CDR3 length equals 13 residues.

V and J are TRBV5-1 and TRBJ2-7; 8 bases are shared with TRBD2. The CDR3 runs 14 residues. After removal of 0 bases from V and 5 bases from J, the junction contained 4 bases not matched to a gene. The germline V gene has CDR1 SGHRS and CDR2 YFSETQ. DNA of the CDR3: TGCGCCAGCAGCTTGGGGCCGGGAGGGGACGAGCAGTACTTC. Its translation is CASSLGPGGDEQYF.

V gene TRBV7-9 combines with J gene TRBJ2-3; 9 bases match TRBD2. Germline V gives CDR1 SEHNR, CDR2 FQNEAQ (reference sequence). The CDR3 loop spans 16 amino acids. V was pared by 6 bases and J by 1 base, with 8 bases of the junction left unmatched. The CDR3 DNA is TGTGCCAGCAGTCAGGCGGGAGGGCCCGGCACAGATACGCAGTATTTT. It codes for CASSQAGGPGTDTQYF.

CDR3 sequence (DNA): TGTGCCAGCAGCCCAACAGGGGACAGCAATCAGCCCCAGCATTTT. Translating it yields CASSPTGDSNQPQHF. The chain carries TRBV7-2 and TRBJ1-5, with 7 bases lining up with TRBD1. Germline V gene data show CDR1 as SGHTA and CDR2 as FQGNSA. This CDR3 region has 15 residues. With 5 bases clipped from V and 1 base from J, the junction kept 5 bases outside the gene matches.

The CDR3 sequence: CASSWTGGTEAFF. The DNA for the CDR3 is TGTGCCAGCAGCTGGACAGGGGGCACTGAAGCTTTCTTT. The chain uses TRBV7-3 and TRBJ1-1, with 10 nucleotides matching TRBD1. The CDR3 runs 13 residues. V was pared by 4 bases and J by 4 bases, with 0 bases of the junction left unmatched. Germline loops: CDR1 SGHTA, CDR2 FQGTGA.

The rearrangement uses TRBV7-2 and TRBJ1-3; possibly TRBD1 for D (5 bases). Trimming left V 3 bases short and J 0 bases short, with 12 bases between. CDR3 length: 16 amino acids. CDR1 SGHTA and CDR2 FQGNSA come from the germline V gene. The CDR3 loop reads CASSLVAGGSGNTIYF. The CDR3 nucleotides are TGTGCCAGCAGCTTGGTCGCGGGGGGCTCTGGAAACACCATATATTTT.

The chain uses TRBV5-1 and TRBJ2-3; 10 nucleotides line up with TRBD2. CDR1 is SGHRS, CDR2 YFSETQ, per germline. This CDR3 comprises 15 residues. Unmatched junction bases numbered 3, after V lost 4 bases and J lost 1 base. As DNA, the CDR3 is TGCGCCAGCAGCCCCGGACTAGCGGGCACAGATACGCAGTATTTT. Protein product: CASSPGLAGTDTQYF.

This clone has just one count. The chain has TRBV11-3 and TRBJ2-3; TRBD2 matches 14 bases. CDR3 length: 18 amino acids. The junction had 7 bases not matched to a gene; V was cut back by 5 bases and J by 0 bases. CDR1 is SGHNT and CDR2 is YENEEA in the germline V gene. The CDR3 spells CASSLGTSGRKSTDTQYF. For the CDR3, the DNA is TGTGCCAGCAGCCTCGGGACTAGCGGGAGAAAGAGCACAGATACGCAGTATTTT.

The rearrangement uses TRBV27 and TRBJ1-1; D possibly corresponds to TRBD1 (6 bases). The V end lost 5 bases, the J end lost 3 bases, and 13 bases lay between the germline ends. The CDR3 covers 14 residues. Per germline, CDR1 MNHEY and CDR2 SMNVEV (reference sequence). The CDR3 protein is CASSPATGHTEAFF. CDR3 bases: TGTGCCAGCAGTCCTGCGACAGGACACACTGAAGCTTTCTTT.

The V gene is TRBV19, the J gene TRBJ1-1; unclear D gene. Germline V gene sequence: CDR1 LNHDA, CDR2 SQIVND (reference sequence). This CDR3 comprises 12 residues. V lost 3 bases, J lost 11 bases, and 13 bases lay in between. The chain's CDR3 is CASSMLGSRAFF. Written as DNA, the CDR3 is TGTGCCAGTAGTATGTTGGGTTCGAGGGCTTTCTTT.

This chain joins TRBV5-6 and TRBJ2-7; D is undetermined. V was shortened by 3 bases and J by 3 bases, with 10 bases between the two germline ends. The CDR3 contains 13 residues. Per the germline V gene, CDR1 is SGHDT and CDR2 is YYEEEE. The DNA of the CDR3 is TGTGCCAGCAGCTATACAGAGTACTACGAGCAGTACTTC. This translates into CASSYTEYYEQYF. Variable domain in full (rest from reference TRBV5-6 and TRBJ2-7): DAGVTQSPTHLIKTRGQQVTLRCSPKSGHDTVSWYQQALGQGPQFIFQYYEEEERQRGNFPDRFSGHQFPNYSSELNVNALLLGDSALYLCASSYTEYYEQYFGPGTRLTVT.

The chain couples TRBV7-8 to TRBJ1-3; D is uncertain. The V gene lost 1 base and the J gene lost 1 base, with 11 bases spanning the gap. The CDR3 length is 16 residues. Germline values: CDR1 SGHVS, CDR2 FQNEAQ. The CDR3: CASSLGSRASGNTIYF. CDR3 sequence (DNA): TGTGCCAGCAGCTTAGGGAGTCGAGCGTCTGGAAACACCATATATTTT. Full variable domain (rest looked up from reference TRBV7-8 and TRBJ1-3): GAGVSQSPRYKVAKRGQDVALRCDPISGHVSLFWYQQALGQGPEFLTYFQNEAQLDKSGLPSDRFFAERPEGSVSTLKIQRTQQEDSAVYLCASSLGSRASGNTIYFGEGSWLTVV.

The J gene is TRBJ2-1, the V gene TRBV3-1 (or the pseudogene TRBV3-2); no clear D. This CDR3 is 13 amino acids long. Germline CDR1 reads LGHDT; CDR2 reads YNNKEL (reference sequence). V was cut by 6 bases and J by 0 bases, with 6 bases left in between. CDR3 DNA sequence: TGTGCCAGCAGGACAAGCTCCTACAATGAGCAGTTCTTC. This encodes CASRTSSYNEQFF.

This clone has just a few counts. An end of the junction does not agree with germline; a read error may underlie this. V gene TRBV6-1 combines with J gene TRBJ1-6; no firm D call. CDR1 MNHNS and CDR2 SASEGT come from the germline V gene. CDR3 length equals 13 residues. CDR3 sequence reads: CASIEPGWSPLHF. CDR3 sequence (DNA): TGTGCCAGCATTGAACCGGGTTGGTCACCCCTCCACTTT.

This sequence joins TRBV9 and TRBJ1-2; D possibly corresponds to TRBD1 (5 bases). Germline values: CDR1 SGDLS, CDR2 YYNGEE. The length of the CDR3 is 13 residues. The V gene lost 2 bases and the J gene lost 2 bases, with 7 bases spanning the gap. CDR3 coding DNA: TGTGCCAGCAGCGTGTCAGGGAACTATGGCTACACCTTC. Encoded protein: CASSVSGNYGYTF.

The chain couples TRBV20-1 to TRBJ2-3, with D perhaps TRBD2 (5 bases). Per the germline V gene, CDR1 is DFQATT and CDR2 is SNEGSKA (reference sequence). V lost 1 base and J 6 bases, leaving 5 bases between the germline ends. The CDR3 is made up of 11 amino acids. The CDR3 sequence is CSARVADTQYF. The CDR3 nucleotides are TGCAGTGCTAGAGTAGCGGATACGCAGTATTTT.

The chain recombines TRBV4-1 with TRBJ1-2; TRBD1 agrees at 10 bases. The CDR3 runs to 15 residues. From germline, CDR1 is MGHRA and CDR2 YSYEKL. V trimming: 4 bases; J trimming: 7 bases; junction bases outside the gene matches: 9. CDR3 sequence reads: CASSLGGGQGSGYTF. The CDR3 DNA sequence: TGCGCCAGCAGCCTGGGTGGGGGACAGGGGTCTGGCTACACCTTC.

V usage is TRBV5-4 and J usage is TRBJ1-3; TRBD1 is a possible D gene (5 bases). CDR3 size: 14 residues. Germline CDR1 and CDR2: SGHNT and YYREEE (reference sequence). V was trimmed by 4 bases and J by 4 bases, leaving 12 bases between them. The CDR3 is CASSGGTHGNTIYF. Written as DNA, the CDR3 is TGTGCCAGCAGCGGGGGGACGCACGGAAACACCATATATTTT.

In the case of this clone: Other DNA sequences in the sample encode the same CDR3. The chain couples TRBV5-1 to TRBJ2-7; D perhaps matches TRBD1 (5 bases). Germline lookup yields CDR1 SGHRS and CDR2 YFSETQ. Trimming left V 0 bases short and J 0 bases short, with 7 bases between. This CDR3 has 14 residues. CDR3 sequence (DNA): TGCGCCAGCAGCTTGGGGCAGGGCTCCTACGAGCAGTACTTC. Translation: CASSLGQGSYEQYF.

The V call is TRBV7-9, the J call TRBJ2-2, with 7 bases lining up with TRBD2. CDR3 length: 15 residues. Germline V gene lookup returns CDR1 SEHNR and CDR2 FQNEAQ (reference sequence). The V segment lost 2 bases and the J segment 6 bases; nucleotides outside the gene matches: 6. The CDR3 reads CASSLLPGGPGELFF. In DNA form, the CDR3 reads TGTGCCAGCAGCTTACTCCCGGGGGGTCCCGGGGAGCTGTTTTTT.

This sequence joins TRBV5-4 and TRBJ2-3, with D perhaps matching TRBD2 (6 bases). This CDR3 region has 15 residues. Germline V gene sequence: CDR1 SGHNT, CDR2 YYREEE (reference sequence). The V end lost 3 bases, the J end lost 4 bases, and 15 bases lay between the germline ends. The CDR3 bases are TGTGCCAGCAGCTCCACTAGCAGGGCGGCAGATACGCAGTATTTT. Its protein product is CASSSTSRAADTQYF.

This sequence joins TRBV6-1 and TRBJ2-3; the match to TRBD1 covers 8 bases. Germline CDR1 reads MNHNS; CDR2 reads SASEGT. After removal of 2 bases from V and 3 bases from J, the junction contained 7 bases not matched to a gene. The CDR3 extends over 16 amino acids. The CDR3 coding sequence is TGTGCCAGCAGTGAAAGGGGACAGGTTTCTACAGATACGCAGTATTTT. Its protein is CASSERGQVSTDTQYF.